The present TCR beta chain was sequenced within a study of T-cell reconstitution after alpha-beta-depleted transplantation in children. This clonotype was seen more than once but under ten times. A TCRbeta library incorporating unique molecular identifiers was prepared. Each CDR3 protein is one row after TCRdb ran MiXCR on the PCR reads. This sample has about 980,000 distinct CDR3 sequences, with about 29% found just once. V lost 2 bases to trimming and J lost 0 bases, with 10 bases between them. The CDR3 runs to 15 residues. CDR1 LGHNA and CDR2 YNFKEQ come from the germline V gene. The sample was PBMCs, mostly from graft donor cells, taken 360 days after TCRalphabeta/CD19-depleted stem cell transplant. This rearrangement joins TRBV4-2 to TRBJ2-5; weak D call: TRBD2 (6 bases). This sequence was found in a boy under two years old who had a stem cell transplant for SCID, so the T cells may come from the graft donor. In DNA, the CDR3 is TGTGCCAGCAGCCAACCCGCGGGATACCAAGAGACCCAGTACTTC. Its translation is CASSQPAGYQETQYF.